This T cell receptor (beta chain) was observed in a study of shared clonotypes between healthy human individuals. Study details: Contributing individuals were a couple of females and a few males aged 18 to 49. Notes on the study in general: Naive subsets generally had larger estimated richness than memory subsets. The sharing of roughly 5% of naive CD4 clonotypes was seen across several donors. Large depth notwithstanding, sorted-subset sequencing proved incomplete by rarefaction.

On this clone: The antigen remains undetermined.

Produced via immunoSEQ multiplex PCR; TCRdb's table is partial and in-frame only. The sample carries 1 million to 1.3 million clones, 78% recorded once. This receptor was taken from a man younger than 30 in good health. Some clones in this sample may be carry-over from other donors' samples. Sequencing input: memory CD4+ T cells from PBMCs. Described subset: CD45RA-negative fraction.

The CDR3 reads CASSQGPTGIGELFF. The CDR3 region has the DNA TGTGCCAGCAGTCAAGGACCAACAGGGATCGGGGAGCTGTTTTTT. V and J are TRBV7-3 and TRBJ2-2; TRBD1 might be the D (6 bases). V was clipped by 6 bases and J by 7 bases, with 18 bases between them. Germline CDR1 and CDR2: SGHTA and FQGTGA. The CDR3 runs 15 residues. The complete variable domain, with remaining parts taken from reference TRBV7-3 and TRBJ2-2, reads GAGVSQTPSNKVTEKGKYVELRCDPISGHTALYWYRQSLGQGPEFLIYFQGTGAADDSGLPNDRFFAVRPEGSVSTLKIQRTERGDSAVYLCASSQGPTGIGELFFGEGSRLTVL.